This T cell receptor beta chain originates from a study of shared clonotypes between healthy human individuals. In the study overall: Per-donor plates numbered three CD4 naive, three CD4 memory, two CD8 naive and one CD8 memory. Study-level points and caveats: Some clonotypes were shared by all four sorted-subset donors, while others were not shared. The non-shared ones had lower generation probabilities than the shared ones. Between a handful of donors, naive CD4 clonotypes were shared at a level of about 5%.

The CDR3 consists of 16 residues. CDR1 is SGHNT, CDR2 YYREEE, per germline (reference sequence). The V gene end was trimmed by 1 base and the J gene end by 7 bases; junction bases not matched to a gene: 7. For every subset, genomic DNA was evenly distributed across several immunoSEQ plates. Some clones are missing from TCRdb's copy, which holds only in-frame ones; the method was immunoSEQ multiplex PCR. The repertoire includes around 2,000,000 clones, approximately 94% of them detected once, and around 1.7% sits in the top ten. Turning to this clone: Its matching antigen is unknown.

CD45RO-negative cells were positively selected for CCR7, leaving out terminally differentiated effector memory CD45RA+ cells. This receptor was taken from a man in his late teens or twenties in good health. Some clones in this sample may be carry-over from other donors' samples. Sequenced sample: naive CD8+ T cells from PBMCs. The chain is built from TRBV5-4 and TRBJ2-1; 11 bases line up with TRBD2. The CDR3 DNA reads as TGTGCCAGCAGCTTGAGGGGTAGCGGGAGGGCTAATGAGCAGTTCTTC. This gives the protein CASSLRGSGRANEQFF. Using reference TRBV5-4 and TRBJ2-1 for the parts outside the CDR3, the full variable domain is ETGVTQSPTHLIKTRGQQVTLRCSSQSGHNTVSWYQQALGQGPQFIFQYYREEENGRGNFPPRFSGLQFPNYSSELNVNALELDDSALYLCASSLRGSGRANEQFFGPGTRLTVL.